The T cell receptor beta chain described here comes from a study of blood T cell repertoires in COVID-19. Looking at the study overall: Samples of COVID-19 (acute and convalescent) were obtained from the United States, Italy and Spain.

Seattle's enrolled individuals joined amid active infection and were then monitored longitudinally. The CDR3 runs 16 residues. Germline CDR1 reads SNHLY; CDR2 reads FYNNEI. After removal of 7 bases from V and 1 base from J, the junction contained 7 bases not matched to a gene. In its sample, this clone was seen once. As processed by the authors: Researchers report that nucleated cell counts were estimated from reference gene primer amplification. TCRdb's copy holds only in-frame clones and misses some; the assay was immunoSEQ multiplex PCR. The V and J calls and clone size are taken from that table; D and trimming were inferred from the DNA. The data contain about 420,000 clones, over 85% of them singletons.

Sequenced: peripheral blood. The V and J genes are TRBV2 and TRBJ2-5; 12 bases map to TRBD2. This receptor was taken from a man aged 18-30 years with COVID-19, enrolled during active disease. In DNA, the CDR3 is TGTGCCAGCAAATGGAGACTAGCGGGGGCCCAAGAGACCCAGTACTTC. It translates to CASKWRLAGAQETQYF.